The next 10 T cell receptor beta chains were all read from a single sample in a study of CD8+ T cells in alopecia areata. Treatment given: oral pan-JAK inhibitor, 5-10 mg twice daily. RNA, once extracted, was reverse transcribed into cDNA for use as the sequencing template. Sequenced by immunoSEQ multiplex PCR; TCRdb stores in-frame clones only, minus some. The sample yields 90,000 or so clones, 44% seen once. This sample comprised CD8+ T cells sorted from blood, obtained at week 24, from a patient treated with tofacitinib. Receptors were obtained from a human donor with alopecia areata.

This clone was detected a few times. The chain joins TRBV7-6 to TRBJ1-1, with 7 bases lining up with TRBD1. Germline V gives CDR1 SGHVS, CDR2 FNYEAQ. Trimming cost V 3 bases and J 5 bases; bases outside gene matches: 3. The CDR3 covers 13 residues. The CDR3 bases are TGTGCCAGCAGCTTCGGGACAGCGACTGAAGCTTTCTTT. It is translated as CASSFGTATEAFF.

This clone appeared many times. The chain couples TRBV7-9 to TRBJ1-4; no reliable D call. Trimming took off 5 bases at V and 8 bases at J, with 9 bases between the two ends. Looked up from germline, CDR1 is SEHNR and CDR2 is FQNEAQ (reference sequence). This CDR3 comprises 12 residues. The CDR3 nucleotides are TGTGCCAGCAGCGTGGACGGCGAAAAACTGTTTTTT. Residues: CASSVDGEKLFF.

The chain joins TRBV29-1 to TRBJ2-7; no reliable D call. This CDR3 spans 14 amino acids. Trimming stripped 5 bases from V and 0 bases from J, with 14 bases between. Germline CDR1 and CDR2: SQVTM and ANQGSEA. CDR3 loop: CSVSTVLNSYEQYF. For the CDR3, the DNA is TGCAGCGTTTCTACGGTTCTCAACTCCTACGAGCAGTACTTC.

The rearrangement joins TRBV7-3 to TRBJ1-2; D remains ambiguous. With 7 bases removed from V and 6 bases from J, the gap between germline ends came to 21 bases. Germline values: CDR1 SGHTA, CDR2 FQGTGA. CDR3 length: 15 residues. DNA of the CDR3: TGTGCCAGCACCACTGGGGAAGCATTACGAAATGGCTACACCTTC. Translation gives CASTTGEALRNGYTF.

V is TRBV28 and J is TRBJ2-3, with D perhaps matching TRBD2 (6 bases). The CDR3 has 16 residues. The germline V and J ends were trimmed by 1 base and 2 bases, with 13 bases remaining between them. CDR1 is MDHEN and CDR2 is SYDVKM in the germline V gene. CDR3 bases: TGTGCCAGCAGTTTATTCGCTAGCGACTACACAGATACGCAGTATTTT. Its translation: CASSLFASDYTDTQYF.

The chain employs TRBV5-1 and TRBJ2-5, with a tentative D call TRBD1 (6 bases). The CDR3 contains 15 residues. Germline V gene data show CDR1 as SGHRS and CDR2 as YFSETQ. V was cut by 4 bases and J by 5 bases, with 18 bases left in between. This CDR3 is CASSLERGYGETQYF. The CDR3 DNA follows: TGCGCCAGCAGCCTAGAGAGGGGGTACGGGGAGACCCAGTACTTC. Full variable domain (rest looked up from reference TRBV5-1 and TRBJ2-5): KAGVTQTPRYLIKTRGQQVTLSCSPISGHRSVSWYQQTPGQGLQFLFEYFSETQRNKGNFPGRFSGRQFSNSRSEMNVSTLELGDSALYLCASSLERGYGETQYFGPGTRLLVL.

CDR3 sequence reads: CASSQPGAAEAFF. DNA for the CDR3: TGTGCCAGCAGCCAGCCGGGGGCCGCTGAAGCTTTCTTT. The rearrangement joins TRBV28 to TRBJ1-1, with D maybe TRBD1 (6 bases). This CDR3 has 13 residues. V was shortened by 6 bases and J by 6 bases, with 14 bases between the two germline ends. CDR1 and CDR2 from the germline V gene are MDHEN and SYDVKM. The variable domain in full, completed from reference TRBV28 and TRBJ1-1, reads DVKVTQSSRYLVKRTGEKVFLECVQDMDHENMFWYRQDPGLGLRLIYFSYDVKMKEKGDIPEGYSVSREKKERFSLILESASTNQTSMYLCASSQPGAAEAFFGQGTRLTVV.

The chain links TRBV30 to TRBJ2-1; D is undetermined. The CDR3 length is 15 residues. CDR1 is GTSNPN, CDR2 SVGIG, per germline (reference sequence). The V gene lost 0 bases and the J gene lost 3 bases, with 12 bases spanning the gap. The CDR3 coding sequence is TGTGCCTGGAGTGTGTGGCTAGAAGACTACAATGAGCAGTTCTTC. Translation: CAWSVWLEDYNEQFF.

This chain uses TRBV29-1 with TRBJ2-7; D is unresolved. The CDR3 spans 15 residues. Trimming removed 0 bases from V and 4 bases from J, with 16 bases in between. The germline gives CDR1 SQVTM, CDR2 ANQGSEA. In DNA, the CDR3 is TGCAGCGTTGAAGATCTTAGCCCCGAAGGGTACGAGCAGTACTTC. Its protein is CSVEDLSPEGYEQYF.

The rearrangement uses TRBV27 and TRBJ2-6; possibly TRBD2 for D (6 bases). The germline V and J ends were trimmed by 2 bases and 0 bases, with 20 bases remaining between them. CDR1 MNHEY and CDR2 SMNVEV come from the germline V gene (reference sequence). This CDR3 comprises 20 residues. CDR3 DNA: TGTGCCAGCAGTTTAGGGGGGTGGGACGGGAAGAGCTCTGGGGCCAACGTCCTGACTTTC. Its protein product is CASSLGGWDGKSSGANVLTF.